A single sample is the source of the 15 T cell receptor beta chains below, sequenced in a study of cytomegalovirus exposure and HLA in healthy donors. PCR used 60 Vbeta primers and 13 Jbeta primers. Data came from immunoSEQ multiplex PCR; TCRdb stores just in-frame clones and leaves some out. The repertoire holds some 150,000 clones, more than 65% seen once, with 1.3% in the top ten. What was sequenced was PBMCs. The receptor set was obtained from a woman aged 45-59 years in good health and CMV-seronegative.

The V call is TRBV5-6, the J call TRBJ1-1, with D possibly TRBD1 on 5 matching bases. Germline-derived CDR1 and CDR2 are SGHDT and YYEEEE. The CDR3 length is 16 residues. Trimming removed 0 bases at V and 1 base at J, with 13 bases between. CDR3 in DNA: TGTGCCAGCAGCTTGGCGGCGCAGGGAGGGAACACTGAAGCTTTCTTT. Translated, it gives CASSLAAQGGNTEAFF.

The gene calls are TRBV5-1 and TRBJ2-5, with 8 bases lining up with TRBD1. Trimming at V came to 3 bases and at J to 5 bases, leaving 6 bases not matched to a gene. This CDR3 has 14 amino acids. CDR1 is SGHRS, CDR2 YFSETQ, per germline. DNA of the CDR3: TGCGCCAGCAGCTACCGACAGGGGTGGGAGACCCAGTACTTC. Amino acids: CASSYRQGWETQYF.

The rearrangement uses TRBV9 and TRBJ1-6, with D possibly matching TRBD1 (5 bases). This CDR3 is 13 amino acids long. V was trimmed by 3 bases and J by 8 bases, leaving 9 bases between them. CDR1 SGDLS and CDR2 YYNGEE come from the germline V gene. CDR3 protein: CASSDQGYSPLHF. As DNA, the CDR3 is TGTGCCAGCAGCGATCAGGGCTATTCACCCCTCCACTTT.

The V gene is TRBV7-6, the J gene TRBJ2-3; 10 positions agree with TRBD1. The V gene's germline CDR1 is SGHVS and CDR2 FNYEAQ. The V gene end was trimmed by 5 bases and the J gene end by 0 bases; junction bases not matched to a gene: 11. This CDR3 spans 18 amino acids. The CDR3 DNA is TGTGCCAGCAGCAAGGACAGGGGGGGATTTACTAGCACAGATACGCAGTATTTT. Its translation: CASSKDRGGFTSTDTQYF. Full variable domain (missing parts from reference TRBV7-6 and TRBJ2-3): GAGVSQSPRYKVTKRGQDVALRCDPISGHVSLYWYRQALGQGPEFLTYFNYEAQQDKSGLPNDRFSAERPEGSISTLTIQRTEQRDSAMYRCASSKDRGGFTSTDTQYFGPGTRLTVL.

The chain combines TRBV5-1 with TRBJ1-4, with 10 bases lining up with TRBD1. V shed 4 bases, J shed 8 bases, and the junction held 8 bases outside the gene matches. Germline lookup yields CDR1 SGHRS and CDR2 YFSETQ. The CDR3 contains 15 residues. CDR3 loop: CASSVTRTGGEKLFF. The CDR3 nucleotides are TGCGCCAGCAGCGTAACAAGGACAGGGGGGGAAAAACTGTTTTTT. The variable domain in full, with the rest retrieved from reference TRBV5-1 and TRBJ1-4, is KAGVTQTPRYLIKTRGQQVTLSCSPISGHRSVSWYQQTPGQGLQFLFEYFSETQRNKGNFPGRFSGRQFSNSRSEMNVSTLELGDSALYLCASSVTRTGGEKLFFGSGTQLSVL.

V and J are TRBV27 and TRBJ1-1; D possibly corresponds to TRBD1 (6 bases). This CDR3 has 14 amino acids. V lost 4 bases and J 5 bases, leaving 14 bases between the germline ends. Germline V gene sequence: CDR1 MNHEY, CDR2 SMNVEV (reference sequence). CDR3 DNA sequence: TGTGCCAGCAGTTCGACAGGCTGGGGGACTGAAGCTTTCTTT. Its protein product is CASSSTGWGTEAFF.

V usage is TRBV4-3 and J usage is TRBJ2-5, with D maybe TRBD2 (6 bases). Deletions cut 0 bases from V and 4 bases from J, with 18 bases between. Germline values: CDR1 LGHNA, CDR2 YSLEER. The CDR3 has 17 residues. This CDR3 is CASSQEEPGRGGETQYF. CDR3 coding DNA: TGCGCCAGCAGCCAAGAGGAGCCCGGGCGGGGAGGAGAGACCCAGTACTTC.

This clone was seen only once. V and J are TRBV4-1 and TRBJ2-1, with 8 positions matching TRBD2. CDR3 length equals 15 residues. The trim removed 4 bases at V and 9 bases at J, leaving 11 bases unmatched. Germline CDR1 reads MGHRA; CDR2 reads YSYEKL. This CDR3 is CASSLGTRGVGEQFF. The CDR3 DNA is TGCGCCAGCAGCCTAGGGACTAGAGGCGTAGGTGAGCAGTTCTTC.

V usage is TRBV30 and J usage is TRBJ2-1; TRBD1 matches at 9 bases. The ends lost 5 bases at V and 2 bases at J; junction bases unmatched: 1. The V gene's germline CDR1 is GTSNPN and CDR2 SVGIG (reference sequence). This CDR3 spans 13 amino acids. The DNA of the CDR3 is TGTGCCTGGGACAGGGGGGCCTACAATGAGCAGTTCTTC. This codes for CAWDRGAYNEQFF.

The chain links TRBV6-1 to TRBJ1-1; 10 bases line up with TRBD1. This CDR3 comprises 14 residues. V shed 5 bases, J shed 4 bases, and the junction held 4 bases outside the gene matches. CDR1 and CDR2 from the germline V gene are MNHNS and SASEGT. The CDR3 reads CASSSRTGGTEAFF. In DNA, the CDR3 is TGTGCCAGCAGTTCACGGACAGGGGGCACTGAAGCTTTCTTT.

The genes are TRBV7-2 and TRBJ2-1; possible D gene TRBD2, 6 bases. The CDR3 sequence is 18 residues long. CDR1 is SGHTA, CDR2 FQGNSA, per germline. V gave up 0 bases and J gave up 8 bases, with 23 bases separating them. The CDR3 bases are TGTGCCAGCAGCTTAGCGGCCGCGGGGAGACAAGGGTCGGATGAGCAGTTCTTC. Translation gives CASSLAAAGRQGSDEQFF. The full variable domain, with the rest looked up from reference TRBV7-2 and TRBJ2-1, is GAGVSQSPSNKVTEKGKDVELRCDPISGHTALYWYRQSLGQGLEFLIYFQGNSAPDKSGLPSDRFSAERTGGSVSTLTIQRTQQEDSAVYLCASSLAAAGRQGSDEQFFGPGTRLTVL.

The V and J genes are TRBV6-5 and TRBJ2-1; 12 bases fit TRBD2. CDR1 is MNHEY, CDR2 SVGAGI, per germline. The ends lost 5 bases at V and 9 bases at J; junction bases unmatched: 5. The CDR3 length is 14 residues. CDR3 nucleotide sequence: TGTGCCAGCAGTGCGACTAGCGGGAGTGGTGAGCAGTTCTTC. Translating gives CASSATSGSGEQFF.

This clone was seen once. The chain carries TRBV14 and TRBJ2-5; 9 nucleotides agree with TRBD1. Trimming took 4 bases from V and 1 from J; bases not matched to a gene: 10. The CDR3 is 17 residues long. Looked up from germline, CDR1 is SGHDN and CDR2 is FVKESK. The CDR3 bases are TGTGCCAGCAGCCTCCTCTCCGGGACAGGGTTCCAAGAGACCCAGTACTTC. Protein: CASSLLSGTGFQETQYF. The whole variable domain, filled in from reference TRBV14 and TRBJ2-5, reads EAGVTQFPSHSVIEKGQTVTLRCDPISGHDNLYWYRRVMGKEIKFLLHFVKESKQDESGMPNNRFLAERTGGTYSTLKVQPAELEDSGVYFCASSLLSGTGFQETQYFGPGTRLLVL.

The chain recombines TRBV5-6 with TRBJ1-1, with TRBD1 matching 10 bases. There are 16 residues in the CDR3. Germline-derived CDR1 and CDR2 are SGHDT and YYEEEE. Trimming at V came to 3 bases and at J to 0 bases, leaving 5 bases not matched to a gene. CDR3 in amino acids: CASSSGTGVMNTEAFF. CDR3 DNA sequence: TGTGCCAGCAGCTCCGGGACAGGGGTCATGAACACTGAAGCTTTCTTT. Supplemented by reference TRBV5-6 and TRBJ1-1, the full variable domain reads DAGVTQSPTHLIKTRGQQVTLRCSPKSGHDTVSWYQQALGQGPQFIFQYYEEEERQRGNFPDRFSGHQFPNYSSELNVNALLLGDSALYLCASSSGTGVMNTEAFFGQGTRLTVV.

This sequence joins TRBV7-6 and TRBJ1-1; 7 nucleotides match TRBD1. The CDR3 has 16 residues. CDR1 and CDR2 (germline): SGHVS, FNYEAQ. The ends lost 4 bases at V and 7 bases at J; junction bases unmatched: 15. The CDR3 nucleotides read TGTGCCAGCAGCTCCCACACTAACCCCGGACAGGTTGAAGCTTTCTTT. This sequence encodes CASSSHTNPGQVEAFF.